A single sample gave rise to the 21 T cell receptor beta chains below, sequenced in a study of OX40 agonist ivuxolimab in advanced cancers. Method: immunoSEQ multiplex PCR; TCRdb's copy keeps in-frame clones and lacks some. The table includes about 84,000 clones, about 91% detected once. The starting material was CD4+ or CD8+ T cells sorted from blood, obtained in a trial of the OX40 agonist ivuxolimab. Receptors originate from an adult with an advanced solid tumor such as melanoma, head and neck, liver or kidney cancer.

This chain uses TRBV15 with TRBJ1-2; D uncertain. The CDR3 is made up of 12 amino acids. Trimming pared 8 bases from V and 4 bases from J, leaving 11 bases between. Germline V gene data show CDR1 as LNHNV and CDR2 as YYDKDF (reference sequence). The DNA of the CDR3 is TGTGCCACCGGTGAGCGGGGCTATGGCTACACCTTC. Amino acids: CATGERGYGYTF.

The chain is built from TRBV28 and TRBJ2-3, with no clear D. CDR3 length: 16 amino acids. Germline lookup yields CDR1 MDHEN and CDR2 SYDVKM. The V end was cut by 6 bases, the J end by 3 bases, with 19 bases between. CDR3 in DNA: TGTGCCAGCAGACCCCGACCACTCGGTGGGACAGATACGCAGTATTTT. Its translation is CASRPRPLGGTDTQYF.

This clone came up once. V usage is TRBV29-1 and J usage is TRBJ1-1; D might be TRBD1 (5 bases). The length of the CDR3 is 15 residues. Trimming removed 3 bases at V and 0 bases at J, with 14 bases between. Germline CDR1 is SQVTM and CDR2 is ANQGSEA. The CDR3 protein is CSVDGDGIMNTEAFF. The DNA of the CDR3 is TGCAGCGTTGATGGGGACGGAATAATGAACACTGAAGCTTTCTTT.

The V gene is TRBV6-1, the J gene TRBJ2-5; D uncertain. Between the trimmed V and J ends, which lost 7 bases and 1 base, there was a span of 10 bases. This CDR3 has 13 residues. The germline V gene has CDR1 MNHNS and CDR2 SASEGT. This CDR3 reads CASKVHTQETQYF. CDR3 DNA sequence: TGTGCCAGCAAAGTCCACACCCAAGAGACCCAGTACTTC.

This chain uses TRBV29-1 with TRBJ1-1; 9 nucleotides agree with TRBD1. The CDR3 is 12 residues long. Germline loops: CDR1 SQVTM, CDR2 ANQGSEA. The J segment lost 5 bases and the V segment lost 7 bases, leaving 5 bases of the junction unmatched. Here the CDR3 reads CSARQGGTEAFF. The CDR3 DNA is TGCAGCGCTCGACAGGGGGGGACTGAAGCTTTCTTT. Full variable domain (outside the CDR3, taken from reference TRBV29-1 and TRBJ1-1): SAVISQKPSRDICQRGTSLTIQCQVDSQVTMMFWYRQQPGQSLTLIATANQGSEATYESGFVIDKFPISRPNLTFSTLTVSNMSPEDSSIYLCSARQGGTEAFFGQGTRLTVV.

V usage is TRBV7-2 and J usage is TRBJ1-1; 7 bases agree with TRBD1. This CDR3 is built from 15 residues. V lost 3 bases and J lost 1; bases outside the gene matches: 5. The germline V gene has CDR1 SGHTA and CDR2 FQGNSA. As DNA, the CDR3 is TGTGCCAGCAGCTTTAGCGGGACAGCGAACACTGAAGCTTTCTTT. It specifies CASSFSGTANTEAFF.

The gene calls are TRBV5-1 and TRBJ2-5; TRBD1 matches 9 bases. CDR3 length equals 14 residues. The V gene end was trimmed by 0 bases and the J gene end by 4 bases; junction bases not matched to a gene: 1. Per germline, CDR1 SGHRS and CDR2 YFSETQ. CDR3: CASSLAGQGETQYF. The CDR3 DNA is TGCGCCAGCAGCTTGGCGGGACAGGGAGAGACCCAGTACTTC.

This rearrangement joins TRBV7-2 to TRBJ2-4; D unresolved. Germline V gene lookup returns CDR1 SGHTA and CDR2 FQGNSA. V lost 1 base and J 0 bases, leaving 7 bases between the germline ends. CDR3 length: 15 residues. The CDR3 sequence: CASSLGSLAKNIQYF. CDR3 nucleotide sequence: TGTGCCAGCAGCTTAGGTTCCTTAGCCAAAAACATTCAGTACTTC.

V gene TRBV2 combines with J gene TRBJ2-3; D is perhaps TRBD2 (6 bases). Trimming removed 11 bases at V and 4 bases at J, with 16 bases between. This CDR3 spans 13 amino acids. Germline V lookup: CDR1 SNHLY, CDR2 FYNNEI. This CDR3 is CAGDGGFADTQYF. The DNA for the CDR3 is TGTGCCGGAGACGGGGGATTCGCAGATACGCAGTATTTT.

This clone has just one count. The CDR3 sequence is CASSPQRRTGMYNEQFF. CDR3 sequence (DNA): TGTGCCAGCAGCCCTCAAAGGCGGACAGGGATGTACAATGAGCAGTTCTTC. This chain joins TRBV5-6 and TRBJ2-1; 8 bases match TRBD1. CDR1 is SGHDT and CDR2 is YYEEEE in the germline V gene. This CDR3 region has 17 residues. V lost 4 bases to trimming and J lost 4 bases; unmatched junction nucleotides: 13.

V and J are TRBV7-3 and TRBJ1-4; D is uncertain. Germline-derived CDR1 and CDR2 are SGHTA and FQGTGA. V lost 5 bases to trimming and J lost 8 bases, with 18 bases between them. This CDR3 is 15 amino acids long. Here the CDR3 reads CASSPGLTLEEKLFF. The CDR3 nucleotides read TGTGCCAGCAGCCCAGGCCTTACACTGGAGGAAAAACTGTTTTTT.

In its sample, this clone was seen a few times. The V gene is TRBV6-5, the J gene TRBJ1-2, with 9 bases matching TRBD1. The CDR3 is 14 residues long. Trimming cost V 2 bases and J 5 bases; bases outside gene matches: 3. From germline, CDR1 is MNHEY and CDR2 SVGAGI. The CDR3 DNA reads TGTGCCAGCAGTTACAGGGACAGGGAATATGGCTACACCTTC. It codes for CASSYRDREYGYTF.

The chain links TRBV5-1 to TRBJ2-7; TRBD2 aligns across 13 bases. Trimming removed 2 bases from V and 5 bases from J; junction bases left unmatched: 1. The CDR3 is made up of 14 amino acids. Germline V lookup: CDR1 SGHRS, CDR2 YFSETQ. The CDR3 sequence: CASSLGLAGDEQYV. The CDR3 coding sequence is TGCGCCAGCAGCTTAGGACTAGCGGGGGACGAGCAGTACGTC.

CDR3 bases: TGTGCCAGCAGTTTAGGGGACAGGGGTTACGAGCAGTACTTC. Protein product: CASSLGDRGYEQYF. The V gene is TRBV28, the J gene TRBJ2-7, with 10 bases lining up with TRBD1. The trim removed 2 bases at V and 4 bases at J, leaving 2 bases unmatched. The CDR3 has 14 amino acids. In germline, CDR1 is MDHEN, CDR2 SYDVKM.

This chain uses TRBV18 with TRBJ2-1; tentatively, D is TRBD1 or TRBD2 (5 bases each). The CDR3 has 15 amino acids. CDR1 and CDR2 from the germline V gene are KGHSH and LQKENI. V was shortened by 0 bases and J by 4 bases, with 10 bases between the two germline ends. The CDR3 bases are TGTGCCAGCTCACCACCGCCGAGGGGTTACAATGAGCAGTTCTTC. This codes for CASSPPPRGYNEQFF.

This rearrangement joins TRBV7-2 to TRBJ2-1; D is unresolved. CDR3 length equals 12 residues. CDR1 SGHTA and CDR2 FQGNSA come from the germline V gene. V dropped 2 bases and J dropped 7 bases, with 6 bases sitting between them. As DNA, the CDR3 is TGTGCCAGCAGCTTACAGAGGAATGAGCAGTTCTTC. Encoded protein: CASSLQRNEQFF.

The chain couples TRBV28 to TRBJ2-7; D unclear. Between the trimmed V and J ends, which lost 1 base and 0 bases, there was a span of 13 bases. CDR3 length: 16 amino acids. Germline-derived CDR1 and CDR2 are MDHEN and SYDVKM. This CDR3 is CASSLLLQKSSYEQYF. The CDR3 DNA reads TGTGCCAGCAGTTTATTGTTACAGAAGAGCTCCTACGAGCAGTACTTC. The full variable domain, with the rest looked up from reference TRBV28 and TRBJ2-7, is DVKVTQSSRYLVKRTGEKVFLECVQDMDHENMFWYRQDPGLGLRLIYFSYDVKMKEKGDIPEGYSVSREKKERFSLILESASTNQTSMYLCASSLLLQKSSYEQYFGPGTRLTVT.

This chain uses TRBV10-1 with TRBJ2-2, with TRBD1 matching over 7 bases. V dropped 11 bases and J dropped 6; count of bases not matched to a gene: 12. The CDR3 is 14 residues long. From germline, CDR1 is WNHNN and CDR2 SYGVQD (reference sequence). Written as DNA, the CDR3 is TGCGCCCAGACGAGGGGGCCAGCGCCCGGGGAGCTGTTTTTT. It translates to CAQTRGPAPGELFF.

This chain joins TRBV28 and TRBJ1-4; 8 bases are shared with TRBD1. Germline V gene data show CDR1 as MDHEN and CDR2 as SYDVKM. With 4 bases clipped from V and 1 base from J, the junction kept 11 bases outside the gene matches. This CDR3 is 18 amino acids long. Here the CDR3 DNA reads TGTGCCAGCAGTTCCCCCCGGACAGGGCCCTTAACTAATGAAAAACTGTTTTTT. This gives the protein CASSSPRTGPLTNEKLFF.

V usage is TRBV5-1 and J usage is TRBJ2-3; D unclear. Trimming removed 0 bases at V and 2 bases at J, with 10 bases between. The CDR3 is made up of 15 amino acids. CDR1 SGHRS and CDR2 YFSETQ come from the germline V gene. The CDR3 protein is CASSLGVGNTDTQYF. The CDR3 nucleotides read TGCGCCAGCAGCTTGGGGGTAGGGAACACAGATACGCAGTATTTT.

V usage is TRBV5-1 and J usage is TRBJ2-3, with unresolved D. V gave up 0 bases and J gave up 2 bases, with 10 bases separating them. The CDR3 contains 15 residues. Germline-derived CDR1 and CDR2 are SGHRS and YFSETQ. CDR3: CASSLGQVVTDTQYF. The CDR3 DNA is TGCGCCAGCAGCTTGGGGCAGGTCGTCACAGATACGCAGTATTTT.